This T cell receptor beta chain appears in the sequencing data of a study of blood T cell repertoires in COVID-19. On the study more broadly: The origin of the acute and convalescent COVID-19 samples was the United States, Italy and Spain. Nucleic acid was either cDNA or gDNA, and it came from T cells, B-cell-depleted T cells, or PBMCs.

Authors' data handling: The assay estimated nucleated cells by amplifying reference gene primers. The data were produced by immunoSEQ multiplex PCR, yet TCRdb's version contains in-frame clones alone and is incomplete. V, J and clone size were drawn from that table, and D and trimming were deduced from the DNA. The sample yields around 150,000 clones, more than 80% seen once. There are 16 residues in the CDR3. Germline trimming cut 4 bases from V and 6 bases from J; bases unmatched to any gene: 7. Germline CDR1 reads SGHAT; CDR2 reads FQNNGV. Sequenced material: peripheral blood. The chain employs TRBV11-2 and TRBJ2-1; 12 positions agree with TRBD2. The sequence was collected from a woman aged 55-70 years with active COVID-19. Here the CDR3 reads CASSSALAGGSNEQFF. DNA for the CDR3: TGTGCCAGCAGCTCCGCCCTAGCGGGAGGGAGCAATGAGCAGTTCTTC.